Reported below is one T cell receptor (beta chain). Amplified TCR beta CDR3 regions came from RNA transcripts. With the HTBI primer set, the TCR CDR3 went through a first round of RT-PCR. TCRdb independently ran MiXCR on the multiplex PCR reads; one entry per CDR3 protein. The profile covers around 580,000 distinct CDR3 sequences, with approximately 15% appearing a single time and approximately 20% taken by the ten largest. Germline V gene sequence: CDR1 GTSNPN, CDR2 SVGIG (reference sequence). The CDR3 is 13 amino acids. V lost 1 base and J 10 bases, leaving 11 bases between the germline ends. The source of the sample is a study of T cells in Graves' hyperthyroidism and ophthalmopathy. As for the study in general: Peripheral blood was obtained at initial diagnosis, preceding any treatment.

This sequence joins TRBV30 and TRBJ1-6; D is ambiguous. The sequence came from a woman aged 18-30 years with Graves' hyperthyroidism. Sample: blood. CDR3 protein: CAWSGLAGSPLHF. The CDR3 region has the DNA TGTGCCTGGAGTGGTTTGGCTGGGTCACCCCTCCACTTT.